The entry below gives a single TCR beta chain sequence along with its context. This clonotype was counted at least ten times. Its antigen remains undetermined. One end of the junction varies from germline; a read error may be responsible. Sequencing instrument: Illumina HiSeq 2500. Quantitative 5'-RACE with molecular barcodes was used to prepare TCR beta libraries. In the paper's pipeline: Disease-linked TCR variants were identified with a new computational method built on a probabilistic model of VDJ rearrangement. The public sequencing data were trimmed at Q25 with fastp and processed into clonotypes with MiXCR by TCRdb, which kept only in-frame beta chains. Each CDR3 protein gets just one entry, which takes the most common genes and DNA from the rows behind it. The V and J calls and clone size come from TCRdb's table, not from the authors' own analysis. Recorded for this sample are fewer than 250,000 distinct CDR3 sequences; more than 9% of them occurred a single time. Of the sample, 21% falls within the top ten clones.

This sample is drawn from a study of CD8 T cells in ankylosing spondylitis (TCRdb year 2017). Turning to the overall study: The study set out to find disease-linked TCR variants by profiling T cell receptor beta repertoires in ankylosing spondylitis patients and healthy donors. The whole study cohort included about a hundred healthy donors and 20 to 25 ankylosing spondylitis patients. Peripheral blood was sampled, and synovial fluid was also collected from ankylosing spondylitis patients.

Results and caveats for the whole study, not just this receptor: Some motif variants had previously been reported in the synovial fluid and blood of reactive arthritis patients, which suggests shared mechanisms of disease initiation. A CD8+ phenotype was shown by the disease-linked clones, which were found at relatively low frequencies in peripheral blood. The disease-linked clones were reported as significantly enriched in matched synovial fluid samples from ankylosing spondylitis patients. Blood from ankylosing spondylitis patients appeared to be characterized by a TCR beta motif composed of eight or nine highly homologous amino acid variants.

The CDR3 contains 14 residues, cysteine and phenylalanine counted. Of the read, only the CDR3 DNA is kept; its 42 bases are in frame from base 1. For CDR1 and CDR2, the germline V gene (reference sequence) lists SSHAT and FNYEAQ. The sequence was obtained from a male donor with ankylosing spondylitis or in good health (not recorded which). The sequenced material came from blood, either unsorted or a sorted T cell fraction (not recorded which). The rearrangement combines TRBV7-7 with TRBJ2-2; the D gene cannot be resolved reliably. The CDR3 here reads CASSLDVDTGELFF. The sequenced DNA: TGTGCTAGCAGCTTAGATGTTGACACCGGGGAGCTGTTTTTT.